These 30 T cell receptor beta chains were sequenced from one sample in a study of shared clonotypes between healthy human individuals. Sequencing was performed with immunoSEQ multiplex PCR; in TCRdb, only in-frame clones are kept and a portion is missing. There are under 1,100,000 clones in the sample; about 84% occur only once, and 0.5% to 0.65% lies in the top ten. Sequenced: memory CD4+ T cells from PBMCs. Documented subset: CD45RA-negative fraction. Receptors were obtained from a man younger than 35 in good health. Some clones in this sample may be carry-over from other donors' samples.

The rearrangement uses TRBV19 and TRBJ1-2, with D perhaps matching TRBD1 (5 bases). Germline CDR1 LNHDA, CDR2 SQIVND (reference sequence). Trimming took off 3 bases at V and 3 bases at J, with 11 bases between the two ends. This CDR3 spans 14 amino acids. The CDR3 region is CASSITDRDYGYTF. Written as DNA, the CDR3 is TGTGCCAGTAGTATCACAGACAGAGACTATGGCTACACCTTC.

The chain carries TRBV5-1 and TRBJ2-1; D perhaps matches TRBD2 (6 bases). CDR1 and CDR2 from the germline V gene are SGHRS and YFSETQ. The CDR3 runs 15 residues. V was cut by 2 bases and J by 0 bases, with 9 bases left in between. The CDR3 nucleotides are TGCGCCAGCAGCTTTAGCGGCTACTCCTACAATGAGCAGTTCTTC. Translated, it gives CASSFSGYSYNEQFF.

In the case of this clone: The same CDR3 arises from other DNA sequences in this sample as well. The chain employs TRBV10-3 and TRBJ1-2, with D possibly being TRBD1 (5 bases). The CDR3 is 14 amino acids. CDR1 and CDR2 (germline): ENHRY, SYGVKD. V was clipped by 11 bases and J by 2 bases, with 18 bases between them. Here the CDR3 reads CASTPGTGNYGYTF. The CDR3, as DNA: TGTGCCTCAACCCCAGGGACCGGCAACTATGGCTACACCTTC.

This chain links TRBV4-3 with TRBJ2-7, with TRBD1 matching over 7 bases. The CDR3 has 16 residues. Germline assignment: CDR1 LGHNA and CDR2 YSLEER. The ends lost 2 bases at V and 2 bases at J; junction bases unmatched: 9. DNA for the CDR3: TGCGCCAGCAGCCAACGTCCCCACAGGGGCCCCTACGAGCAGTACTTC. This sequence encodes CASSQRPHRGPYEQYF.

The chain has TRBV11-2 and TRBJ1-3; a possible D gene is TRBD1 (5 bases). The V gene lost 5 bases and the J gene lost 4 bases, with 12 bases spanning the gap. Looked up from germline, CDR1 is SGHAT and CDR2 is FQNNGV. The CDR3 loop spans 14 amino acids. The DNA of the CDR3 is TGTGCCAGCAGCAAGGGGTGGACAGGAAACACCATATATTTT. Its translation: CASSKGWTGNTIYF. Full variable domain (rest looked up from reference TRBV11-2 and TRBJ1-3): EAGVAQSPRYKIIEKRQSVAFWCNPISGHATLYWYQQILGQGPKLLIQFQNNGVVDDSQLPKDRFSAERLKGVDSTLKIQPAKLEDSAVYLCASSKGWTGNTIYFGEGSWLTVV.

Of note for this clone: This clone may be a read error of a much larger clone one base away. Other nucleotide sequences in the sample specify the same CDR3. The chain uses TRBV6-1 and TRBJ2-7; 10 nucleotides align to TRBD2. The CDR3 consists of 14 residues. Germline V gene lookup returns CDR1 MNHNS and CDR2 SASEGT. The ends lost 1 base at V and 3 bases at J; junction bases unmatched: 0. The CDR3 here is CASSEGTSGYEQYF. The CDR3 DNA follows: TGTGCCAGCAGTGAAGGGACTAGCGGCTACGAGCAGTACTTC.

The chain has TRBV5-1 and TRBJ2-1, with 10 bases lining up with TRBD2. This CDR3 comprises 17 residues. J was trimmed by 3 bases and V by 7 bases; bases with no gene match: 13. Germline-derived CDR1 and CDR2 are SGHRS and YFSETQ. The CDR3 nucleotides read TGCGCCAGCGGGGAACTAGCGGGACCAGTCCTCTACAATGAGCAGTTCTTC. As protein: CASGELAGPVLYNEQFF.

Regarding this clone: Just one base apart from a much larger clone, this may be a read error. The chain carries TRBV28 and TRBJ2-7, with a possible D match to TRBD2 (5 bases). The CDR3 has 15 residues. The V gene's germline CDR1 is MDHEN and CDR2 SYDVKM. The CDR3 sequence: CASSFIGVGPWERYF. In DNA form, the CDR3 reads TGTGCCAGCAGTTTTATTGGTGTGGGTCCGTGGGAGCGGTACTTC.

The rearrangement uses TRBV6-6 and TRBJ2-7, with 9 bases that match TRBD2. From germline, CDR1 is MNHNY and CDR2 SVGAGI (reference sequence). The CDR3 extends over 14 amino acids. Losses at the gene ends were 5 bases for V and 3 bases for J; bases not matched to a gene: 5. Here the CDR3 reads CASSKLAGVYEQYF. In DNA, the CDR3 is TGTGCCAGCAGTAAATTAGCGGGAGTCTACGAGCAGTACTTC.

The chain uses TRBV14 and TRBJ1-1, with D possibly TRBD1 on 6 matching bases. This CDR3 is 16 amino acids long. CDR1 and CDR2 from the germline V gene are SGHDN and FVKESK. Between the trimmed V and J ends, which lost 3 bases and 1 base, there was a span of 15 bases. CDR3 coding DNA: TGTGCCAGCAGCCATCTGGGGGCAATAGGGAACACTGAAGCTTTCTTT. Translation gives CASSHLGAIGNTEAFF.

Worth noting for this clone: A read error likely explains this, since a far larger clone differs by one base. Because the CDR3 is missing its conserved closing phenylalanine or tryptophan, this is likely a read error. The CDR3 is CASSLGGAHGFEKLFL. In DNA form, the CDR3 reads TGTGCCAGCAGTTTGGGCGGGGCTCACGGGTTTGAAAAACTGTTTCTT. The chain combines TRBV28 with TRBJ1-4; D may be TRBD1 (5 bases). The V and J ends lost 3 bases and 7 bases respectively, with 18 bases between them. The CDR3 spans 16 residues. The germline V gene has CDR1 MDHEN and CDR2 SYDVKM.

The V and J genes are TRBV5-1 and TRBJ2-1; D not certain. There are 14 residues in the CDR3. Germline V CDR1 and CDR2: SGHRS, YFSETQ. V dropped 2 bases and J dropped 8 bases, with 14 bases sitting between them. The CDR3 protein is CASSLLISGDEQFF. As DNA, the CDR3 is TGCGCCAGCAGCTTACTCATCTCGGGCGATGAGCAGTTCTTC.

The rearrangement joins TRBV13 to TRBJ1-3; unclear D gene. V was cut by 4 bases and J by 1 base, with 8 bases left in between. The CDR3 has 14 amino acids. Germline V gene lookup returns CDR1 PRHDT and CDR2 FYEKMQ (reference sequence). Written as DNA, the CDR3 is TGTGCCAGCAGCTCCCCAAAATCTGGAAACACCATATATTTT. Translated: CASSSPKSGNTIYF.

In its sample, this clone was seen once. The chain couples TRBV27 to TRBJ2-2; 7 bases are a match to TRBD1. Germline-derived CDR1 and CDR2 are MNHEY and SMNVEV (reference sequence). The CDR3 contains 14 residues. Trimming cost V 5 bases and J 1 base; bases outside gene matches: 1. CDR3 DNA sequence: TGTGCCAGCAGTCGGGACAGGAACACCGGGGAGCTGTTTTTT. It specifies CASSRDRNTGELFF.

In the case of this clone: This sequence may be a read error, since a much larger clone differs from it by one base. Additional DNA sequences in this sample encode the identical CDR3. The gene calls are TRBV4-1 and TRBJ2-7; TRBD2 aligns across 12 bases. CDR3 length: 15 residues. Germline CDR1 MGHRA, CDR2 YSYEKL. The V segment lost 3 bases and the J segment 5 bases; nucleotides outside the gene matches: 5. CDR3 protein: CASSHLTSGSNEQYF. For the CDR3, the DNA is TGCGCCAGCAGCCACTTGACTAGCGGGAGTAACGAGCAGTACTTC.

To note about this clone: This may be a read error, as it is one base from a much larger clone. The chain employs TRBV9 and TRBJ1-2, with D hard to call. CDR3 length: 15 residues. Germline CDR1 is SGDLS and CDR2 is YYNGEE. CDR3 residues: CVSSVASQTYYGYTF. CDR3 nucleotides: TGTGTCAGCAGCGTAGCATCACAGACATATTATGGCTACACCTTC.

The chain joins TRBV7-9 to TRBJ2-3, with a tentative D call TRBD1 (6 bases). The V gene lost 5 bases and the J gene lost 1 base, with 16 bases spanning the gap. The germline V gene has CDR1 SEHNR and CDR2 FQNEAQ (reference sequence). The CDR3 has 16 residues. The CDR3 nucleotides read TGTGCCAGCAGCCGAGATGGTCCAGGGGGCACAGATACGCAGTATTTT. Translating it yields CASSRDGPGGTDTQYF. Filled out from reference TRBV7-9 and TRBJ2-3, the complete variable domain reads DTGVSQNPRHKITKRGQNVTFRCDPISEHNRLYWYRQTLGQGPEFLTYFQNEAQLEKSRLLSDRFSAERPKGSFSTLEIQRTEQGDSAMYLCASSRDGPGGTDTQYFGPGTRLTVL.

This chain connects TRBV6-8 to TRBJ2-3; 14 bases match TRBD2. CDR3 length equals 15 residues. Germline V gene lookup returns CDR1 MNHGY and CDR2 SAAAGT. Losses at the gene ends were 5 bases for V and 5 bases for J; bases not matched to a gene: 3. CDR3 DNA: TGTGCCAGCAGTCGACTAGCGGGGGGGAAAGATACGCAGTATTTT. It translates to CASSRLAGGKDTQYF.

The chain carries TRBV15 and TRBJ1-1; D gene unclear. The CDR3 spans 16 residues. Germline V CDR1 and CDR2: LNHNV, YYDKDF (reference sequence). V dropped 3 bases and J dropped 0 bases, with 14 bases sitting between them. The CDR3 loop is CATSSGFIGMNTEAFF. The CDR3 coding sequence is TGTGCCACCAGCAGCGGCTTTATAGGGATGAACACTGAAGCTTTCTTT.

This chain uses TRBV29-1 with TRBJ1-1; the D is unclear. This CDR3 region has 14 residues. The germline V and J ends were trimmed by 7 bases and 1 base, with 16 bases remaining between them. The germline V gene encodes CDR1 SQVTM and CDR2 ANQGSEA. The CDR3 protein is CSATEGSSNTEAFF. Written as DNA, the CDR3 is TGCAGCGCGACCGAGGGCAGCTCGAACACTGAAGCTTTCTTT.

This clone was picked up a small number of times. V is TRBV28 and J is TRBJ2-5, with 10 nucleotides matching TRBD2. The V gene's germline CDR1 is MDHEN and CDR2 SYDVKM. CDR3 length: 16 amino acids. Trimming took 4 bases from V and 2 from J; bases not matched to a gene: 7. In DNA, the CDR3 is TGTGCCAGCAGTTCCTCGGGACTAGCGAGACAAGAGACCCAGTACTTC. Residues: CASSSSGLARQETQYF.

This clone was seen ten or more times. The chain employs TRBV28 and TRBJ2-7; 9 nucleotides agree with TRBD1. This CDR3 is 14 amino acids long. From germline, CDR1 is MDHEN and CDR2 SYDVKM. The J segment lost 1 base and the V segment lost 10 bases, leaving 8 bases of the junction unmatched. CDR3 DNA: TGTGCCATCGGGGGACAGGGCAATTCCTACGAGCAGTACTTC. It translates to CAIGGQGNSYEQYF.

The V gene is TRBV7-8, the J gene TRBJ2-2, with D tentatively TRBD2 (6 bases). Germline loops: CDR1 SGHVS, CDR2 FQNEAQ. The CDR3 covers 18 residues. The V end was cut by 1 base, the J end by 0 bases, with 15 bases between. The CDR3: CASSLVSSGTPNTGELFF. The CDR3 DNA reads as TGTGCCAGCAGCTTAGTTTCGTCGGGGACTCCGAACACCGGGGAGCTGTTTTTT.

The CDR3 reads CASSVVPQGLNGYTF. CDR3 in DNA: TGTGCCAGCAGCGTAGTCCCCCAGGGGCTAAATGGCTACACCTTC. V is TRBV9 and J is TRBJ1-2, with D maybe TRBD1 (6 bases). This CDR3 spans 15 amino acids. Germline-derived CDR1 and CDR2 are SGDLS and YYNGEE. V lost 0 bases, J lost 6 bases, and 15 bases lay in between.

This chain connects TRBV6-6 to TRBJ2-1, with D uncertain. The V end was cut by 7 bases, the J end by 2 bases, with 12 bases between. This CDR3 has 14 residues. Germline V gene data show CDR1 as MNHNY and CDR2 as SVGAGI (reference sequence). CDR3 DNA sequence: TGTGCCAGCACCCGAGGCGCGGCCTACAATGAGCAGTTCTTC. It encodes CASTRGAAYNEQFF.

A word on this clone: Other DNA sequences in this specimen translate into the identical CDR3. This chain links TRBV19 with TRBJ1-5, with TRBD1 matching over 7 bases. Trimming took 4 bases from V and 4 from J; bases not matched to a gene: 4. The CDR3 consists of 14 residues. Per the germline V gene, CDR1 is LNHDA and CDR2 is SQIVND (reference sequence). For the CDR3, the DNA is TGTGCCAGTAGTAGACAGGGAGTGAATCAGCCCCAGCATTTT. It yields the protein CASSRQGVNQPQHF.

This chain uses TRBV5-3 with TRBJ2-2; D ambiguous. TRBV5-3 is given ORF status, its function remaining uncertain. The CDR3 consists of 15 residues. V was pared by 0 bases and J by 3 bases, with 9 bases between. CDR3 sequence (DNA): TGTGCCAGAAGCTTGGGCCCGAAGGACACCGGGGAGCTGTTTTTT. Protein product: CARSLGPKDTGELFF.

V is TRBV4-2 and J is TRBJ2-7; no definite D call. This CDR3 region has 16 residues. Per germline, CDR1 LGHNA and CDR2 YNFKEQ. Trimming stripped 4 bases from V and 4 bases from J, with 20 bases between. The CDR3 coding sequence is TGTGCCAGCAGCCTGGATGGTGGTCCAACACCTTACGAGCAGTACTTC. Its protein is CASSLDGGPTPYEQYF.

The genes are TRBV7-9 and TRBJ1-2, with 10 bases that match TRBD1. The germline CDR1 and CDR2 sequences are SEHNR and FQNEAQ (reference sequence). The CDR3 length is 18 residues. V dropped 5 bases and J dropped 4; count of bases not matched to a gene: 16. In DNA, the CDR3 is TGTGCCAGCAGCCAATCCACAGGGACAGGGGCTTGGAGCTATGGCTACACCTTC. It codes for CASSQSTGTGAWSYGYTF. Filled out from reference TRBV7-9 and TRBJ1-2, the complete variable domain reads DTGVSQNPRHKITKRGQNVTFRCDPISEHNRLYWYRQTLGQGPEFLTYFQNEAQLEKSRLLSDRFSAERPKGSFSTLEIQRTEQGDSAMYLCASSQSTGTGAWSYGYTFGSGTRLTVV.

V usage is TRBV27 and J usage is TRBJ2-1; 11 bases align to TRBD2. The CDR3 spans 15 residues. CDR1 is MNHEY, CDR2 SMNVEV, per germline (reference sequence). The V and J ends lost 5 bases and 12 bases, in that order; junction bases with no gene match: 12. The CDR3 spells CASSPFSGRASGQFF. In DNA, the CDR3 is TGTGCCAGCAGTCCCTTTAGCGGGAGGGCTTCAGGGCAGTTCTTC.